This T cell receptor beta chain was retrieved from a study of PD-1 blockade in classical Hodgkin lymphoma. Study context: Patients were administered nivolumab (3 mg/kg intravenously) every 2 weeks.

This clone was detected once. Its antigen is currently unknown. V was clipped by 1 base and J by 6 bases; unmatched bases: 2. Per the germline V gene, CDR1 is MGHRA and CDR2 is YSYEKL. The CDR3 covers 14 residues. Points from the study as a whole: It was reported that newly diagnosed patients had less baseline TCR diversity than healthy donors. TCR diversity in CD4+, not CD8+, cells rose significantly by C4D1.

Sequencing was performed with immunoSEQ multiplex PCR; in TCRdb, only in-frame clones are kept and a portion is missing. Of about 12,000 clones in the sample, roughly 85% are singletons; the top ten hold around 30%. Every patient was affected by relapse after autologous stem cell transplantation, while exposure to brentuximab vedotin was not uniform. The chain recombines TRBV4-1 with TRBJ2-2; 7 bases agree with TRBD1. The TCR originated in a human donor with classical Hodgkin lymphoma. Here the sequenced sample was peripheral blood mononuclear cells (PBMCs), taken at baseline. This chain's CDR3 is CASSQGQGAGELFF. Here the CDR3 DNA reads TGCGCCAGCAGCCAAGGACAGGGAGCCGGGGAGCTGTTTTTT.